This T cell receptor beta chain was identified in a study of shared clonotypes between healthy human individuals. Trimming shortened V by 5 bases and J by 1 base, and 14 bases separated the two germline ends. The CDR3 is 14 amino acids. Germline loops: CDR1 GTSNPN, CDR2 SVGIG (reference sequence). The repertoire was sequenced with immunoSEQ multiplex PCR; TCRdb's copy has only in-frame clones and lacks some. The table lists 2,500,000 or so clones, 80% to 95% of them singletons. Sequenced sample: naive CD4+ T cells from PBMCs. Subset specified: CD45RA+ positively selected. The J gene is TRBJ1-2, the V gene TRBV30; tentative D call: TRBD1 (5 bases). The clonotype was recovered from a man between 18 and 35 years old in good health. Some clones in this sample may be carry-over from other donors' samples. CDR3: CAWETEALNYGYTF. The DNA of the CDR3 is TGTGCCTGGGAGACAGAGGCCCTTAACTATGGCTACACCTTC.